This T cell receptor beta chain was obtained from a study of blood T cell repertoires in COVID-19. The overall study: The United States, Italy and Spain were the sources of the acute and convalescent COVID-19 samples. PBMCs, B-cell-depleted T cells, or T cells were the source of the cDNA or gDNA that made up the material.

In the source study's methods: Estimated nucleated cell counts came from reference gene primer amplification. Using immunoSEQ multiplex PCR, the repertoire was profiled, and TCRdb retains in-frame clones only, with some absent. V and J calls plus clone size are reproduced from that table; the DNA served to infer D and trimming. The repertoire has about 86,000 clones, just under 85% of them found once; the top ten carry 3% to 4%. This clone was recorded only once. The source material was peripheral blood. The origin of this receptor is a man in his forties or fifties with acute or convalescent COVID-19.

CDR3 protein: CASSPGLSNQPQHF. For the CDR3, the DNA is TGTGCCAGCAGCCCAGGGTTAAGCAATCAGCCCCAGCATTTT. The chain combines TRBV5-4 with TRBJ1-5, with D maybe TRBD1 (5 bases). Germline V gives CDR1 SGHNT, CDR2 YYREEE (reference sequence). The CDR3 consists of 14 residues. V lost 4 bases and J 1 base, leaving 9 bases between the germline ends.